The following is a TCR beta chain sequence with its context. This sample is drawn from a study of cytomegalovirus exposure and HLA in healthy donors. After removal of 0 bases from V and 8 bases from J, the junction contained 6 bases not matched to a gene. The CDR3 is 14 amino acids. Germline V gives CDR1 MNHEY, CDR2 SVGAGI. PCR was performed using 60 Vbeta and 13 Jbeta primers. TCRdb keeps only in-frame clones here, not all; method: immunoSEQ multiplex PCR. Of about 180,000 clones detected, over 75% appear once; the ten largest clones hold approximately 2%. The sequencing input was PBMCs. The clonotype was recovered from a woman aged 25-40 years in good health and CMV-seronegative. This chain uses TRBV6-5 with TRBJ1-2; 7 positions agree with TRBD1. The CDR3 nucleotides read TGTGCCAGCAGTTACTCGACGGCACAGGGGGGCTACACCTTC. Protein sequence: CASSYSTAQGGYTF.